The 32 T cell receptor beta chains below all came from one sample that was sequenced in a study of sequential checkpoint blockade in melanoma. TCRdb keeps only in-frame clones here, not all; method: immunoSEQ multiplex PCR. The sample shows fewer than 35,000 clones, 75% to 90% of them seen only once. Described treatment: randomized to nivolumab then ipilimumab (arm A) or the reverse (arm B). Sequences were derived from CD8+ T cells sorted from blood (inferred from file names), sampled from a patient given nivolumab and ipilimumab in sequence. The receptors derive from a human donor with melanoma.

The CDR3 region has the DNA TGTGCCACCAGCAGTGATATAGGGGAAGGAAGGGACTACGAGCAGTACTTC. It encodes CATSSDIGEGRDYEQYF. The chain recombines TRBV15 with TRBJ2-7, with D maybe TRBD1 (5 bases). Germline CDR1 and CDR2: LNHNV and YYDKDF (reference sequence). This CDR3 comprises 17 residues. V was shortened by 3 bases and J by 3 bases, with 21 bases between the two germline ends.

For the CDR3, the DNA is TGTGCCAGCAGTTCCACAGGGCTGGGTGAGCAGTTCTTC. Protein: CASSSTGLGEQFF. The J gene is TRBJ2-1, the V gene TRBV28; tentatively, D is TRBD1 (6 bases). The CDR3 totals 13 residues. From germline, CDR1 is MDHEN and CDR2 SYDVKM. V was pared by 4 bases and J by 9 bases, with 13 bases between. The whole variable domain, filled in from reference TRBV28 and TRBJ2-1, reads DVKVTQSSRYLVKRTGEKVFLECVQDMDHENMFWYRQDPGLGLRLIYFSYDVKMKEKGDIPEGYSVSREKKERFSLILESASTNQTSMYLCASSSTGLGEQFFGPGTRLTVL.

This chain links TRBV5-1 with TRBJ2-7; TRBD2 might be the D (6 bases). The CDR3 is made up of 16 amino acids. Trimming took 2 bases from V and 6 from J, leaving 21 bases between them. The V gene's germline CDR1 is SGHRS and CDR2 YFSETQ. The CDR3 region has the DNA TGCGCCAGCAGCTTTGGAGCGGGCAACGGTCCTAGCGAGCAGTACTTC. Amino acids: CASSFGAGNGPSEQYF.

Points on this clone: The junction departs from the called germline gene at one end, perhaps through a read error. The chain has TRBV13 and TRBJ2-7; 11 nucleotides match TRBD2. CDR1 and CDR2 (germline): PRHDT, FYEKMQ (reference sequence). The CDR3 runs 14 residues. In DNA, the CDR3 is TGTGCCAACAGCCCGGGACTAGCGGAGTACGAGCAGTACTTC. The encoded protein is CANSPGLAEYEQYF. The entire variable domain, with the rest obtained from reference TRBV13 and TRBJ2-7, is as follows: AAGVIQSPRHLIKEKRETATLKCYPIPRHDTVYWYQQGPGQDPQFLISFYEKMQSDKGSIPDRFSAQQFSDYHSELNMSSLELGDSALYFCANSPGLAEYEQYFGPGTRLTVT.

The chain employs TRBV4-1 and TRBJ2-7, with unresolved D. The length of the CDR3 is 15 residues. The V gene's germline CDR1 is MGHRA and CDR2 YSYEKL. Trimming left V 1 base short and J 0 bases short, with 10 bases between. CDR3 residues: CASSQGPANSYEQYF. Written as DNA, the CDR3 is TGCGCCAGCAGCCAAGGGCCAGCGAACTCCTACGAGCAGTACTTC.

J is TRBJ2-7 and V is TRBV27; 11 bases fit TRBD1. This CDR3 spans 14 amino acids. Germline lookup yields CDR1 MNHEY and CDR2 SMNVEV (reference sequence). Trimming removed 3 bases from V and 3 bases from J; junction bases left unmatched: 1. CDR3 DNA: TGTGCCAGCAGTTTTGGGACAGGGGGCTACGAGCAGTACTTC. Protein product: CASSFGTGGYEQYF.

The rearrangement uses TRBV4-3 and TRBJ2-3; TRBD2 is a possible D gene (7 bases). Germline V lookup: CDR1 LGHNA, CDR2 YSLEER. Trimming stripped 4 bases from V and 6 bases from J, with 20 bases between. The CDR3 is 16 amino acids. CDR3 sequence reads: CASSRGGTGWGDTQYF. CDR3 DNA: TGCGCCAGCAGCCGGGGGGGCACCGGTTGGGGTGATACGCAGTATTTT.

J is TRBJ2-7 and V is TRBV29-1; D uncertain. There are 12 residues in the CDR3. The germline gives CDR1 SQVTM, CDR2 ANQGSEA. The V gene lost 4 bases and the J gene lost 0 bases, with 7 bases spanning the gap. The CDR3 DNA reads TGCAGCGTTGTCTCCTACTCCTACGAGCAGTACTTC. This encodes CSVVSYSYEQYF.

The V gene is TRBV7-8, the J gene TRBJ2-3; D unclear. Germline V gene lookup returns CDR1 SGHVS and CDR2 FQNEAQ. This CDR3 is built from 15 residues. Trimming removed 7 bases at V and 0 bases at J, with 14 bases between. The CDR3 here is CASTPAAGSTDTQYF. As DNA, the CDR3 is TGTGCCAGCACCCCTGCAGCAGGTAGCACAGATACGCAGTATTTT.

The rearrangement joins TRBV19 to TRBJ1-6; D remains ambiguous. In germline, CDR1 is LNHDA, CDR2 SQIVND (reference sequence). V lost 7 bases to trimming and J lost 12 bases, with 16 bases between them. The CDR3 consists of 13 residues. CDR3 loop: CASTIGEFQPLHF. CDR3 nucleotide sequence: TGTGCCAGTACCATCGGAGAGTTTCAACCCCTCCACTTT.

There are a few counts of this clone. V usage is TRBV5-1 and J usage is TRBJ2-1, with D possibly being TRBD2 (6 bases). The CDR3 consists of 15 residues. V was trimmed by 3 bases and J by 1 base, leaving 11 bases between them. Germline values: CDR1 SGHRS, CDR2 YFSETQ. Here the CDR3 DNA reads TGCGCCAGCAGCTGGCGGGGTGGGTCCTACAATGAGCAGTTCTTC. Its translation: CASSWRGGSYNEQFF.

The chain has TRBV6-6 and TRBJ2-7; D is unclear. The CDR3 runs 15 residues. The germline V gene encodes CDR1 MNHNY and CDR2 SVGAGI (reference sequence). V was clipped by 0 bases and J by 5 bases, with 14 bases between them. CDR3 in DNA: TGTGCCAGCAGTTACTCGAGTATCAGGATAAACGAGCAGTACTTC. Amino acids: CASSYSSIRINEQYF.

V and J are TRBV7-6 and TRBJ1-5; 7 bases match TRBD1. Germline loops: CDR1 SGHVS, CDR2 FNYEAQ. V dropped 5 bases and J dropped 4; count of bases not matched to a gene: 8. CDR3 length equals 15 residues. Here the CDR3 DNA reads TGTGCCAGCAGCCTGGGGCAGGGGGTGAATCAGCCCCAGCATTTT. The encoded protein is CASSLGQGVNQPQHF. The whole variable domain, remainder taken from reference TRBV7-6 and TRBJ1-5, is GAGVSQSPRYKVTKRGQDVALRCDPISGHVSLYWYRQALGQGPEFLTYFNYEAQQDKSGLPNDRFSAERPEGSISTLTIQRTEQRDSAMYRCASSLGQGVNQPQHFGDGTRLSIL.

The chain links TRBV28 to TRBJ2-5; 9 nucleotides agree with TRBD1. After removal of 7 bases from V and 5 bases from J, the junction contained 14 bases not matched to a gene. Looked up from germline, CDR1 is MDHEN and CDR2 is SYDVKM. The CDR3 spans 16 residues. The CDR3: CASTLPHRGPYETQYF. The CDR3 DNA is TGTGCCAGCACCCTCCCCCACAGGGGGCCATATGAGACCCAGTACTTC.

The V gene is TRBV14, the J gene TRBJ2-7; the match to TRBD2 covers 7 bases. Trimming cost V 0 bases and J 12 bases; bases outside gene matches: 8. The germline V gene encodes CDR1 SGHDN and CDR2 FVKESK. The CDR3 has 13 residues. The CDR3 nucleotides read TGTGCCAGCAGCCAAGATTCAGCGGGACCGCGGTACTTC. Amino acid sequence: CASSQDSAGPRYF.

V gene TRBV11-2 combines with J gene TRBJ1-4, with a weak D call TRBD1 (6 bases). V lost 2 bases and J 7 bases, leaving 17 bases between the germline ends. This CDR3 is 16 amino acids long. Germline values: CDR1 SGHAT, CDR2 FQNNGV. Here the CDR3 DNA reads TGTGCCAGCAGCTTACAAGGGGACATCGTGCTTGAAAAACTGTTTTTT. Translated: CASSLQGDIVLEKLFF.

V usage is TRBV6-8 and J usage is TRBJ2-5, with D possibly being TRBD1 (5 bases). Trimming pared 6 bases from V and 3 bases from J, leaving 20 bases between. Germline V gene sequence: CDR1 MNHGY, CDR2 SAAAGT. This CDR3 has 16 amino acids. CDR3: CASSLKGSADKETQYF. Written as DNA, the CDR3 is TGTGCCAGCAGCCTCAAGGGGTCAGCAGATAAAGAGACCCAGTACTTC.

This chain links TRBV21-1 with TRBJ1-5; TRBD1, as called in the table, went unchecked against the DNA. TRBV21-1 is deemed a pseudogene. The CDR3 is 15 residues long. The CDR3 here is CASSNPDTYNQPQHF. The CDR3, as DNA: TGTGCCAGCAGCAATCCCGACACCTACAATCAGCCCCAGCATTTT.

The V gene is TRBV27, the J gene TRBJ2-1; 9 nucleotides align to TRBD2. Germline V gene sequence: CDR1 MNHEY, CDR2 SMNVEV (reference sequence). The CDR3 loop spans 17 amino acids. The junction had 16 bases not matched to a gene; V was cut back by 6 bases and J by 7 bases. The chain's CDR3 is CASRLNSAGGPRNEQFF. DNA of the CDR3: TGTGCCAGCAGGCTAAATTCTGCGGGAGGGCCGAGGAATGAGCAGTTCTTC.

The chain links TRBV2 to TRBJ2-5; TRBD2 agrees at 9 bases. The germline CDR1 and CDR2 sequences are SNHLY and FYNNEI. The CDR3 contains 14 residues. J gave up 5 bases and V 7 bases, and 8 bases lay outside the gene matches. The CDR3 DNA reads as TGTGCCAGCATTGAGACTAGCGGTGATGAGACCCAGTACTTC. The encoded protein is CASIETSGDETQYF.

This clone was observed a few times. V and J are TRBV29-1 and TRBJ2-3; 16 bases align to TRBD2. Losses at the gene ends were 8 bases for V and 2 bases for J; bases not matched to a gene: 13. Germline V lookup: CDR1 SQVTM, CDR2 ANQGSEA. This CDR3 region has 18 residues. CDR3 region: CSTRGLAGGSRYTDTQYF. CDR3 DNA sequence: TGCAGCACACGGGGACTAGCGGGGGGGAGTCGTTACACAGATACGCAGTATTTT.

The chain links TRBV13 to TRBJ2-2; TRBD1 matches 9 bases. V trimming: 3 bases; J trimming: 7 bases; junction bases outside the gene matches: 9. The germline gives CDR1 PRHDT, CDR2 FYEKMQ (reference sequence). The CDR3 has 16 amino acids. As DNA, the CDR3 is TGTGCCAGCAGCTTCCCCGGGACAGGGAGGATCGGGGAGCTGTTTTTT. It translates to CASSFPGTGRIGELFF. Filled out from reference TRBV13 and TRBJ2-2, the complete variable domain reads AAGVIQSPRHLIKEKRETATLKCYPIPRHDTVYWYQQGPGQDPQFLISFYEKMQSDKGSIPDRFSAQQFSDYHSELNMSSLELGDSALYFCASSFPGTGRIGELFFGEGSRLTVL.

The chain combines TRBV5-6 with TRBJ2-7; 8 nucleotides match TRBD1. CDR3 size: 15 residues. V lost 4 bases and J lost 3; bases outside the gene matches: 9. From germline, CDR1 is SGHDT and CDR2 YYEEEE. This CDR3 is CASSTKTGVSYEQYF. CDR3 DNA: TGTGCCAGCAGCACTAAGACAGGGGTTAGCTACGAGCAGTACTTC. The whole variable domain, remainder taken from reference TRBV5-6 and TRBJ2-7, is DAGVTQSPTHLIKTRGQQVTLRCSPKSGHDTVSWYQQALGQGPQFIFQYYEEEERQRGNFPDRFSGHQFPNYSSELNVNALLLGDSALYLCASSTKTGVSYEQYFGPGTRLTVT.

CDR3 DNA: TGTGCCAGCAGCTCGGACCCCTATAGCGGCAATCAGCCCCAGCATTTT. Its protein product is CASSSDPYSGNQPQHF. The chain is built from TRBV5-8 and TRBJ1-5, with unresolved D. The CDR3 contains 16 residues. Trimming cost V 3 bases and J 2 bases, with 15 bases left between them. Germline lookup yields CDR1 SGHTS and CDR2 YDEGEE.

The chain combines TRBV5-4 with TRBJ1-1, with D tentatively TRBD1 (5 bases). The CDR3 loop spans 15 amino acids. CDR1 is SGHNT and CDR2 is YYREEE in the germline V gene (reference sequence). The V gene lost 4 bases and the J gene lost 6 bases, with 19 bases spanning the gap. The CDR3: CASSASTVPGAEAFF. The CDR3 nucleotides are TGTGCCAGCAGCGCCTCGACAGTCCCGGGGGCTGAAGCTTTCTTT.

This clone has more than one count but fewer than ten. V and J are TRBV7-9 and TRBJ1-2; 7 nucleotides line up with TRBD1. The germline gives CDR1 SEHNR, CDR2 FQNEAQ (reference sequence). This CDR3 is 13 amino acids long. V lost 0 bases to trimming and J lost 7 bases; unmatched junction nucleotides: 2. The CDR3 region has the DNA TGTGCCAGCAGCTTAGCCAGGGGGAGTGGCTACACCTTC. The encoded protein is CASSLARGSGYTF.

The chain recombines TRBV5-5 with TRBJ1-2, with 8 bases lining up with TRBD1. The junction had 6 bases not matched to a gene; V was cut back by 5 bases and J by 3 bases. This CDR3 is 14 amino acids long. The germline gives CDR1 SGHKS, CDR2 YYEKEE (reference sequence). CDR3 in amino acids: CASSHGQGYYGYTF. The CDR3 DNA follows: TGTGCCAGCAGTCACGGACAGGGCTACTATGGCTACACCTTC.

The rearrangement joins TRBV9 to TRBJ2-5, with 11 bases identical to TRBD1. Germline V gene sequence: CDR1 SGDLS, CDR2 YYNGEE. V gave up 2 bases and J gave up 5 bases; unmatched junction bases: 8. This CDR3 contains 16 residues. The CDR3 is CASSVNRDRGWETQYF. In DNA form, the CDR3 reads TGTGCCAGCAGCGTGAACCGGGACAGGGGGTGGGAGACCCAGTACTTC.

The chain joins TRBV11-2 to TRBJ2-7; D remains ambiguous. This CDR3 region has 12 residues. The germline V gene has CDR1 SGHAT and CDR2 FQNNGV. The V end was cut by 3 bases, the J end by 7 bases, with 10 bases between. CDR3 nucleotide sequence: TGTGCCAGCAGCTTGGCCGTGTGGGAGCAGTACTTC. Its translation: CASSLAVWEQYF.

The chain carries TRBV2 and TRBJ2-5; D is possibly TRBD1 (6 bases). Trimming took 11 bases from V and 11 from J, leaving 18 bases between them. CDR1 and CDR2 from the germline V gene are SNHLY and FYNNEI. CDR3 length: 11 amino acids. The CDR3 nucleotides read TGTGCCGTGACAGGAACTACGTCGCAGTACTTC. It yields the protein CAVTGTTSQYF. Combining the CDR3 with reference TRBV2 and TRBJ2-5 gives the whole variable domain EPEVTQTPSHQVTQMGQEVILRCVPISNHLYFYWYRQILGQKVEFLVSFYNNEISEKSEIFDDQFSVERPDGSNFTLKIRSTKLEDSAMYFCAVTGTTSQYFGPGTRLLVL.

The chain recombines TRBV25-1 with TRBJ2-2; 8 bases line up with TRBD1. CDR1 and CDR2 (germline): MGHDK, SYGVNS. CDR3 length: 15 amino acids. Trimming took 4 bases from V and 1 from J; bases not matched to a gene: 2. The CDR3 sequence: CASSVQGENTGELFF. The DNA for the CDR3 is TGTGCCAGCAGTGTACAGGGGGAGAACACCGGGGAGCTGTTTTTT.

This rearrangement joins TRBV27 to TRBJ2-3, with D perhaps TRBD1 (7 bases). Germline loops: CDR1 MNHEY, CDR2 SMNVEV (reference sequence). V was pared by 5 bases and J by 10 bases, with 22 bases between. The CDR3 length is 15 residues. CDR3 amino acids: CASSTAGTESHAQYF. The CDR3 DNA is TGTGCCAGCAGTACGGCGGGGACAGAATCCCACGCGCAGTATTTT.